These T cell receptor beta chains were read from a single sample in a study of T-cell memory formation after mild COVID-19. Each CDR3 protein is one row after TCRdb ran MiXCR on the 5' RACE reads. In the table there are under 300,000 distinct CDR3 sequences, 16% of which are singletons. Sequenced input: PBMCs or a T cell subset sorted from them (not recorded which). These receptors were obtained from a man younger than 35 who had mild COVID-19 (a few samples of this study predate the infection). Cell type and time point are not known. CDR3s include the opening cysteine and the closing phenylalanine or tryptophan. The D gene is left open where the match is weak. Size tells how often a clone was seen (once, few, many) or the class of an expanded clone, and some rows leave it out.

V gene	clone size	J gene	D gene	CDR3 protein	CDR3 DNA
TRBV25-1	few	TRBJ2-1	.	CASSELRGAQGEQFF	TGTGCCAGCAGTGAATTACGGGGGGCCCAGGGTGAGCAGTTCTTC
TRBV6-6	few	TRBJ2-7	.	CASSSARYEQYF	TGTGCCAGCAGTTCCGCCCGGTACGAGCAGTACTTC
TRBV11-2	.	TRBJ1-3	.	CASSSIRLSGNTIYF	TGTGCCAGCAGCTCTATAAGACTGTCGGGAAACACCATATATTTT
TRBV20-1	.	TRBJ1-1	TRBD1	CSAIDVTGANTEAFF	TGCAGTGCTATAGACGTGACAGGGGCTAACACTGAAGCTTTCTTT
TRBV12-3/TRBV12-4	few	TRBJ2-1	TRBD2	CASSLRGGGAKYNEQFF	TGTGCCAGCAGTTTGAGGGGCGGGGGGGCCAAGTACAATGAGCAGTTCTTC
TRBV11-2	.	TRBJ1-2	.	CASSLSDLSYGYTF	TGTGCCAGCAGCTTATCTGACCTAAGCTATGGCTACACCTTC
TRBV20-1	.	TRBJ2-2	TRBD2	CSARLTSGGLTGELFF	TGCAGTGCTAGACTGACTAGCGGGGGGCTGACCGGGGAGCTGTTTTTT
TRBV6-6	.	TRBJ1-6	.	CASSGQKNYYNSPLHF	TGTGCCAGCAGTGGGCAGAAAAATTATTATAATTCACCCCTCCACTTT
TRBV6-5	.	TRBJ1-5	.	CGGQPQHF	TGTGGTGGACAGCCCCAGCATTTT
TRBV15	.	TRBJ2-3	.	CATSRDLPDTQYF	TGTGCCACCAGCAGAGATCTACCAGATACGCAGTATTTT
TRBV4-2	few	TRBJ2-1	.	CASSQGDNEQFF	TGTGCCAGCAGCCAAGGGGACAATGAGCAGTTCTTC
TRBV12-3/TRBV12-4	.	TRBJ1-1	.	CASSRDRGSTEAFF	TGTGCCAGCAGCCGCGATAGGGGGAGCACTGAAGCTTTCTTT
TRBV7-9	.	TRBJ2-7	.	CASSLEQHYEQYF	TGTGCCAGCAGCTTAGAACAGCACTACGAGCAGTACTTC
TRBV7-2	.	TRBJ1-5	.	CASSYRVSQPQHF	TGTGCCAGCAGCTACAGGGTTAGTCAGCCCCAGCATTTT
TRBV4-1	.	TRBJ2-4	.	CASSQGGNRNIQYF	TGCGCCAGCAGCCAAGGGGGGAACAGAAACATTCAGTACTTC
TRBV7-2	.	TRBJ2-7	.	CASSSQLAGSYEQYF	TGTGCCAGCAGCTCGCAACTAGCCGGCTCCTACGAGCAGTACTTC
TRBV4-3	.	TRBJ2-7	.	CASSQDPAGSYEQYF	TGCGCCAGCAGCCAAGATCCCGCAGGCTCCTACGAGCAGTACTTC
TRBV30	few	TRBJ2-5	.	CAWSVVGGETQYF	TGTGCCTGGAGTGTAGTTGGGGGAGAGACCCAGTACTTC
TRBV7-2	few	TRBJ2-3	TRBD2	CASSRNSGTTKDTQYF	TGTGCCAGCAGTCGAAACTCCGGGACTACTAAAGATACGCAGTATTTT